A single sample gave rise to the 7 T cell receptor beta chains below, sequenced in a study of T cell responses to AZD1222 COVID-19 vaccine. Using immunoSEQ multiplex PCR, the repertoire was profiled, and TCRdb retains in-frame clones only, with some absent. The sample includes more than 150,000 clones, 85% to 95% seen only once; the top ten take more than 1.5%. This sample comprised peripheral blood, obtained 28 days after the second AZD1222 dose. These receptor sequences come from an adult who received the AZD1222 COVID-19 vaccine.

The V call is TRBV19, the J call TRBJ1-5; weak D call: TRBD1 (5 bases). Germline V gene lookup returns CDR1 LNHDA and CDR2 SQIVND (reference sequence). V was cut by 8 bases and J by 6 bases, with 23 bases left in between. The CDR3 sequence is 16 residues long. This CDR3 is CASQAQGRRSGQPQHF. The CDR3 DNA reads as TGTGCCAGTCAAGCGCAGGGACGGAGGTCGGGTCAGCCCCAGCATTTT.

This clone has just one count. The rearrangement uses TRBV3-1 (or the pseudogene TRBV3-2) and TRBJ1-1, with 9 bases matching TRBD1. Germline trimming cut 4 bases from V and 5 bases from J; bases unmatched to any gene: 11. Germline V gives CDR1 LGHDT, CDR2 YNNKEL (reference sequence). This CDR3 has 16 amino acids. This CDR3 is CASSREQGQGVTEAFF. The CDR3, as DNA: TGTGCCAGCAGCCGAGAGCAGGGACAGGGTGTGACTGAAGCTTTCTTT.

The chain uses TRBV27 and TRBJ2-1; D is ambiguous. Germline lookup yields CDR1 MNHEY and CDR2 SMNVEV (reference sequence). The CDR3 contains 16 residues. Trimming took 5 bases from V and 3 from J, leaving 17 bases between them. CDR3: CASSTPTSTGYNEQFF. DNA for the CDR3: TGTGCCAGCAGTACTCCGACTTCGACGGGCTACAATGAGCAGTTCTTC.

The chain recombines TRBV30 with TRBJ2-7; possibly TRBD1 for D (5 bases). CDR3 length: 12 residues. Germline values: CDR1 GTSNPN, CDR2 SVGIG (reference sequence). Deletions cut 8 bases from V and 0 bases from J, with 11 bases between. CDR3 amino acids: CAGKTDSYEQYF. CDR3 sequence (DNA): TGTGCCGGAAAGACAGACTCCTACGAGCAGTACTTC.

This clone was counted a few times. This sequence joins TRBV9 and TRBJ2-3; D unresolved. Germline V gives CDR1 SGDLS, CDR2 YYNGEE. V was trimmed by 5 bases and J by 2 bases, leaving 9 bases between them. The CDR3 runs to 13 residues. This chain's CDR3 is CASSPQITDTQYF. Written as DNA, the CDR3 is TGTGCCAGCAGTCCCCAGATCACAGATACGCAGTATTTT.

The chain employs TRBV5-1 and TRBJ2-3; 9 nucleotides match TRBD2. The ends lost 0 bases at V and 5 bases at J; junction bases unmatched: 7. The CDR3 has 16 residues. CDR1 SGHRS and CDR2 YFSETQ come from the germline V gene. CDR3 loop: CASSLAAGGLGDTQYF. The DNA of the CDR3 is TGCGCCAGCAGCTTGGCGGCGGGAGGGCTGGGAGATACGCAGTATTTT.

The rearrangement uses TRBV3-1 (or the pseudogene TRBV3-2) and TRBJ1-6; no clear D. V was trimmed by 1 base and J by 5 bases, leaving 9 bases between them. Germline CDR1 and CDR2: LGHDT and YNNKEL (reference sequence). The CDR3 length is 15 residues. Here the CDR3 reads CASSQGGTNNSPLHF. DNA of the CDR3: TGTGCCAGCAGCCAAGGGGGTACGAATAATTCACCCCTCCACTTT.